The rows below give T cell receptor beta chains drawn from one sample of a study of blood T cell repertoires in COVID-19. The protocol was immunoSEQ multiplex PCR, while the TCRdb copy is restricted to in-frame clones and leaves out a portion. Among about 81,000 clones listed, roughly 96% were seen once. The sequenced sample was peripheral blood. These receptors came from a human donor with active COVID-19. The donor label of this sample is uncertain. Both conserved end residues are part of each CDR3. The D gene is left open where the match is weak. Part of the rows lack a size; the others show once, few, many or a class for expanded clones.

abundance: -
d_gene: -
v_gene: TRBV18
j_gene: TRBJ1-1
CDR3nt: TGTGCCAGCTCACCGCAGGGCCAGAACACTGAAGCTTTCTTT
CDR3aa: CASSPQGQNTEAFF

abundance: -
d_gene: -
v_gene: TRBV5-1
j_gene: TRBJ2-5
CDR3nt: TGCGCCAGCAGGTATACTAGTGCTGAGACCCAGTACTTC
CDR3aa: CASRYTSAETQYF

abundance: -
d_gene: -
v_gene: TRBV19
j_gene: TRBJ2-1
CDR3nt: TGTGCCAGTAGTTTTTCTGGGGCGGGATCTAGCAATGAGCAGTTCTTC
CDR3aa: CASSFSGAGSSNEQFF

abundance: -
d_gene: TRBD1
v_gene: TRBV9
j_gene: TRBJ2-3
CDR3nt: TGTGCCAGCAGCATCAATCCAGGGGGAGGCACAGATACGCAGTATTTT
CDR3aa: CASSINPGGGTDTQYF

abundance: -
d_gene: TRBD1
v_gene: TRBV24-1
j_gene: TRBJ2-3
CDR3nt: TGTGCCACCAGCCTATCCGGGACAGGGCCACCCGATACGCAGTATTTT
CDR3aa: CATSLSGTGPPDTQYF

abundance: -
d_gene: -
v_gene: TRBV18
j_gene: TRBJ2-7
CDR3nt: TGTGCCAGCTCCTCCGACATCTACGAGCAGTACTTC
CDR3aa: CASSSDIYEQYF

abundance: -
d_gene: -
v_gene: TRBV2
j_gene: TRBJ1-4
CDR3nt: TGTGCCAGCAGTGAAGATAGGCGGAATGAAAAACTGTTTTTT
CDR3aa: CASSEDRRNEKLFF

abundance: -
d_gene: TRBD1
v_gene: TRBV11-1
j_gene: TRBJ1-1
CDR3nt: TGTGCCAGCAGCTTAGCCCCAGGGGGGTCGGACACTGAAGCTTTCTTT
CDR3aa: CASSLAPGGSDTEAFF

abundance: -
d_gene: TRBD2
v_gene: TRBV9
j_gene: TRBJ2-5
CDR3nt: TGTGCCAGCAGCGTGCTAGCGGGGGAACAAGAGACCCAGTACTTC
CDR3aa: CASSVLAGEQETQYF

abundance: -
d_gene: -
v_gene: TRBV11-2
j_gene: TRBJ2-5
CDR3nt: TGTGCCAGCAGCCCGCAACCGGACAGAGAAGAGACCCAGTACTTC
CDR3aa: CASSPQPDREETQYF

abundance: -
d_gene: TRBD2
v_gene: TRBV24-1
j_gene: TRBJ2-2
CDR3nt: TGTGCCACCAGTGATTTAAGTGGACTAGGGAACACCGGGGAGCTGTTTTTT
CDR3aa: CATSDLSGLGNTGELFF

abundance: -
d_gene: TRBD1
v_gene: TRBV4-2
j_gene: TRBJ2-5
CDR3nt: TGTGCCAGCAGCCCCTGGGACAGGGCAGGGGAGACCCAGTACTTC
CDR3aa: CASSPWDRAGETQYF

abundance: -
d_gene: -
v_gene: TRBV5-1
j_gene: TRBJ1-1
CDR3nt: TGCGCCAGCAGCTTGGGGCCCGGAGAACAAAACACTGAAGCTTTCTTT
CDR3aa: CASSLGPGEQNTEAFF

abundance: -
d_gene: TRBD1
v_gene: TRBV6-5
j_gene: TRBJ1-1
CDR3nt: TGTGCCAGCCGTATAAGGACAGGGATGAACACTGAAGCTTTCTTT
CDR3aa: CASRIRTGMNTEAFF

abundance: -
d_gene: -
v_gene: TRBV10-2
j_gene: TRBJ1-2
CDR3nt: TGCGCCAGCAGTGAGGGGCCCAACTATGGCTACACCTTC
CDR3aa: CASSEGPNYGYTF

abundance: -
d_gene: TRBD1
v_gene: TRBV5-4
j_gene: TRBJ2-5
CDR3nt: TGTGCCAGCAGCTTAGGGTTGAGGGGGCGGGAGACCCAGTACTTC
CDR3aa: CASSLGLRGRETQYF

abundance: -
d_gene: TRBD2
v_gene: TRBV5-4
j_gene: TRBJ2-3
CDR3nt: TGTGCCAGCAGCTCCCTGCTAGCGGGGGTGGGAGATACGCAGTATTTT
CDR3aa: CASSSLLAGVGDTQYF

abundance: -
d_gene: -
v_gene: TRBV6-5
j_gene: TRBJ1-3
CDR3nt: TGTGCCAGCAGTTACGGGGGGGCGGCTGGAAACACCATATATTTT
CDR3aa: CASSYGGAAGNTIYF

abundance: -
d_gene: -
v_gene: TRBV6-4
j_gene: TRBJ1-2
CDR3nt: TGTGCCAGCAGTGACAGGGGTGGCTACACCTTC
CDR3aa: CASSDRGGYTF

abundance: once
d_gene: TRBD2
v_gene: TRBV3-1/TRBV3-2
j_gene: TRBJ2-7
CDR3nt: TGTGCCAGCAGCCAAGGGGGACTAGCGGGAGGGGTGCAGTACTTC
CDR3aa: CASSQGGLAGGVQYF

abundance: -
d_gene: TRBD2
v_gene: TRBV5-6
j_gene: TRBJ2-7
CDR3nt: TGTGCCAGCAGCTTCGGACTAGCCGGGGCCTACGAGCAGTACTTC
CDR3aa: CASSFGLAGAYEQYF

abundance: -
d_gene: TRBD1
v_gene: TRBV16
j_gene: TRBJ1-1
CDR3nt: TGTGCCAGCAGCCGTAAATACCCCGGACAGGGGGCTTTCGCTGGTACTGAAGCTTTCTTT
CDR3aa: CASSRKYPGQGAFAGTEAFF

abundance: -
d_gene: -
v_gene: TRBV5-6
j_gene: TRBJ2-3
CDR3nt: TGTGCCAGCAGCTTGGGCTCGGGGGTGGTCACAGATACGCAGTATTTT
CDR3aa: CASSLGSGVVTDTQYF

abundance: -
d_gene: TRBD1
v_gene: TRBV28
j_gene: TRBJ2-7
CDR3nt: TGTGCCAGCAGTGACAGGGGGCGGGGGATTTCCGAGCAGTACTTC
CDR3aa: CASSDRGRGISEQYF

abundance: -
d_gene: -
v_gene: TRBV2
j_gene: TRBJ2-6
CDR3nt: TGTGCCAGCAGTGCACTCCGCGGAGACGGGGCCAACGTCCTGACTTTC
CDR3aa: CASSALRGDGANVLTF

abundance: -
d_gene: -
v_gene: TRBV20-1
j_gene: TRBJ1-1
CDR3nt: TGCAGTGCTAGTGACTCTCACACTGAAGCTTTCTTT
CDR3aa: CSASDSHTEAFF

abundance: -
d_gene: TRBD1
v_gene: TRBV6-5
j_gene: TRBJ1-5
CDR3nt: TGTGCCAGCACCGGACAGGGGAGCAATCAGCCCCAGCATTTT
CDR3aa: CASTGQGSNQPQHF

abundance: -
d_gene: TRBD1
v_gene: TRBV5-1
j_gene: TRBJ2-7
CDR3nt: TGCGCCAGCAGCCTCTACGACAGGGGAGGAGGTGAGCAGTACTTC
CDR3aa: CASSLYDRGGGEQYF

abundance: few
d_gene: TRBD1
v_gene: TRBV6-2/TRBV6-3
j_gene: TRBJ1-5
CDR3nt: TGTGCCAGCAGCCCCGGACAGGCCTATAGCAATCAGCCCCAGCATTTT
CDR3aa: CASSPGQAYSNQPQHF

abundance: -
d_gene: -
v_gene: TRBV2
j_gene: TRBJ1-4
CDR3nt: TGTGCCAGCAGCCGGGAACGGGCTAATGAAAAACTGTTTTTT
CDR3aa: CASSRERANEKLFF

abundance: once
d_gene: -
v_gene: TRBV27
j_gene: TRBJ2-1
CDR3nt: TGTGCCAGCAGTCGCCGACTACCCAATCATCAAAACAATGAGCAGTTCTTC
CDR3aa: CASSRRLPNHQNNEQFF

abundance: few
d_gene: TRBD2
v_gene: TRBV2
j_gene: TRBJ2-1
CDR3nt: TGTGCCAGCAGTGAAACTAGCGGGGGTTACAATGAGCAGTTCTTC
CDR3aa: CASSETSGGYNEQFF

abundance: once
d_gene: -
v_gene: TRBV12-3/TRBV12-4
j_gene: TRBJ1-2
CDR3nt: TGTGCCAGCAGTTTGGGACTTTATGGCTACACCTTC
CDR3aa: CASSLGLYGYTF

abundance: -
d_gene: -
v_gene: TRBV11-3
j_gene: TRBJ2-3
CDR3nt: TGTGCCAGGGAAACCGGGCTGACAAACGGGGGCACAGATACGCAGTATTTT
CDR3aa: CARETGLTNGGTDTQYF

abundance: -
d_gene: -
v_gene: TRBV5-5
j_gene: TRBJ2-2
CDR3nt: TGTGCCAGCAGCTTGGCCCTAGTAGCCGGGGAGCTGTTTTTT
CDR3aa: CASSLALVAGELFF

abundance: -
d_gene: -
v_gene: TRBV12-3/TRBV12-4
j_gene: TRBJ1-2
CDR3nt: TGTGCCAGTAGGCAGGGAAACTATGGCTACACCTTC
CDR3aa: CASRQGNYGYTF

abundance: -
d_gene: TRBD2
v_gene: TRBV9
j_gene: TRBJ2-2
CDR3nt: TGTGCCAGCAGCACGAGTGGGGGGGTCACCGGGGAGCTGTTTTTT
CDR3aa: CASSTSGGVTGELFF

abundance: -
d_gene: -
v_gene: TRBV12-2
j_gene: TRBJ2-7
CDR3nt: TGTGCAAGTCGCTTCGGGGGGATCTCCTACGAGCAGTACTTC
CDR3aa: CASRFGGISYEQYF

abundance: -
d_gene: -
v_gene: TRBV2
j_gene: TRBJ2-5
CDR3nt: TGTGCCAGCAGCGGGGGACGGGAGACCCAGTACTTC
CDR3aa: CASSGGRETQYF

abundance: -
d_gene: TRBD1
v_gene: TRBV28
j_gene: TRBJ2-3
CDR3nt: TGTGCCAGCAGTTCCCAACAGGGGGCAAAGGCAGATACGCAGTATTTT
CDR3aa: CASSSQQGAKADTQYF

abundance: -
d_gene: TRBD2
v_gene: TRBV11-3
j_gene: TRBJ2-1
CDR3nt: TGTGCCAGCAGCTTAACCTACGGTAGCGGGGGGGCGGTTGAGCAGTTCTTC
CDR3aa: CASSLTYGSGGAVEQFF

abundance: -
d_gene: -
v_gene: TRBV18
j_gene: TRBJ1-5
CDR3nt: TGTGCCAGCTCACCAGTTCAGGGAGGTCAGCCCCAGCATTTT
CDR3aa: CASSPVQGGQPQHF

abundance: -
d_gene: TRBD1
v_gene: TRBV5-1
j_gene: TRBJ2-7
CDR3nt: TGCGCCAGCAGACGCCGGGACAGGGGTGACGAGCAGTACTTC
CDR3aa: CASRRRDRGDEQYF

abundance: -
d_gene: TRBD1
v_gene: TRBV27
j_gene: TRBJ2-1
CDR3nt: TGTGCCAGCAGTACACCGACAGGGGACAATGAGCAGTTCTTC
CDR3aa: CASSTPTGDNEQFF

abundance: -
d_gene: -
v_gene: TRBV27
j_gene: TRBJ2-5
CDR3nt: TGTGCCAGCAGTTTATCGATGCAGGGGCCTACGGAAGAGACCCAGTACTTC
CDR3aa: CASSLSMQGPTEETQYF

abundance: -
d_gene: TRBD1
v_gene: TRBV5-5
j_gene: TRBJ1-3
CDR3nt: TGTGCCAGCAGCAACGCCGGGACAGGGGTCGGAAACACCATATATTTT
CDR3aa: CASSNAGTGVGNTIYF

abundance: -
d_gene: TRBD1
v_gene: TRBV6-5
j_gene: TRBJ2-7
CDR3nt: TGTGCCAGCAGGCCGGGACAGGGGGCGTACGAGCAGTACTTC
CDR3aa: CASRPGQGAYEQYF

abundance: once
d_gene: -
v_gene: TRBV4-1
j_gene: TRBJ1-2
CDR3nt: TGCGCCAGCAGCCAAGATGCGGCAGGGAGGGACTATGGCTACACCTTC
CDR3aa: CASSQDAAGRDYGYTF

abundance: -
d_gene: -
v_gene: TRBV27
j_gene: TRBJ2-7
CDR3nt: TGTGCCAGCAGCCTGACTAGGTTAAAGCCCTACGAGCAGTACTTC
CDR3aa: CASSLTRLKPYEQYF

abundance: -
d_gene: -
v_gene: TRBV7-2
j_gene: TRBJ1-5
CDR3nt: TGTGCCAGCAGCCCCCCTAATCAGCCCCAGCATTTT
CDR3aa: CASSPPNQPQHF